The rows below give T cell receptor beta chains drawn from one sample of a study of shared clonotypes between healthy human individuals. Clones were read by immunoSEQ multiplex PCR, and TCRdb kept only the in-frame ones, dropping some. The table records about 980,000 clones, about 80% of them present only once. The sample was memory CD4+ T cells sorted from blood. The source of these receptors is a man in his late teens or twenties in good health. Each CDR3 is given with its conserved first and last residue. The D gene is left open where the match is weak. The size of a clone is reported for some rows only, either as once, few or many, or as a class for expanded clones.

D gene: TRBD2; clone size: -; V gene: TRBV19; J gene: TRBJ2-5; CDR3 protein: CASSIDGGGQETQYF; CDR3 DNA: TGTGCCAGTAGTATAGATGGGGGAGGGCAAGAGACCCAGTACTTC
D gene: -; clone size: -; V gene: TRBV7-6; J gene: TRBJ2-2; CDR3 protein: CASSGGRAGELFF; CDR3 DNA: TGTGCCAGCAGCGGGGGGCGAGCCGGGGAGCTGTTTTTT
D gene: -; clone size: -; V gene: TRBV2; J gene: TRBJ2-7; CDR3 protein: CASSESPGMDEQYF; CDR3 DNA: TGTGCCAGCAGTGAATCTCCAGGGATGGACGAGCAGTACTTC
D gene: -; clone size: -; V gene: TRBV5-1; J gene: TRBJ1-5; CDR3 protein: CASSLESGTAQHF; CDR3 DNA: TGCGCCAGCAGCTTGGAGTCCGGAACGGCCCAGCATTTT
D gene: TRBD2; clone size: -; V gene: TRBV5-4; J gene: TRBJ2-1; CDR3 protein: CASSHSSGGDNEQFF; CDR3 DNA: TGTGCCAGCAGCCATTCTAGCGGGGGAGACAATGAGCAGTTCTTC
D gene: -; clone size: -; V gene: TRBV25-1; J gene: TRBJ1-4; CDR3 protein: CASSNGRATNEKLFF; CDR3 DNA: TGTGCCAGCAGTAACGGACGGGCAACTAATGAAAAACTGTTTTTT
D gene: -; clone size: -; V gene: TRBV2; J gene: TRBJ1-5; CDR3 protein: CASRFGRGYSNQPQHF; CDR3 DNA: TGTGCCAGCAGGTTTGGACGGGGGTATAGCAATCAGCCCCAGCATTTT
D gene: -; clone size: once; V gene: TRBV12-5; J gene: TRBJ2-7; CDR3 protein: CASGLSGSYEQYF; CDR3 DNA: TGTGCTAGTGGTTTATCAGGCTCCTACGAGCAGTACTTC
D gene: -; clone size: few; V gene: TRBV7-8; J gene: TRBJ1-1; CDR3 protein: CASSYGGNTEAFF; CDR3 DNA: TGTGCCAGCAGCTACGGGGGAAACACTGAAGCTTTCTTT
D gene: -; clone size: once; V gene: TRBV2; J gene: TRBJ2-5; CDR3 protein: CASRSGETQYF; CDR3 DNA: TGTGCCAGCAGGAGTGGGGAGACCCAGTACTTC
D gene: TRBD2; clone size: few; V gene: TRBV7-2; J gene: TRBJ2-3; CDR3 protein: CASSSGGSRTDTQYF; CDR3 DNA: TGTGCCAGCAGCTCGGGCGGGAGTAGGACAGATACGCAGTATTTT
D gene: -; clone size: -; V gene: TRBV10-3; J gene: TRBJ2-7; CDR3 protein: CAIRDQGSSYEQYF; CDR3 DNA: TGTGCCATCAGGGACCAGGGATCCTCCTACGAGCAGTACTTC
D gene: -; clone size: -; V gene: TRBV30; J gene: TRBJ2-3; CDR3 protein: CAWSRYGDTQYF; CDR3 DNA: TGTGCCTGGTCACGGTATGGAGATACGCAGTATTTT